The clone carrying this T cell receptor beta chain was recorded once. This specimen belongs to a study of blood T cell repertoires in COVID-19. Assay used: immunoSEQ multiplex PCR; TCRdb lists only in-frame clones, some missing. The table includes about 280,000 clones, roughly 85% detected once. Sequencing was done on a sample of peripheral blood. The sequence was obtained from a human donor in a cohort sampled during active COVID-19.

CDR3 sequence: CASSDSEEGGALNQPQHF. CDR3 nucleotides: TGTGCCAGCAGTGACTCGGAAGAAGGGGGGGCCCTAAATCAGCCCCAGCATTTT. This chain links TRBV6-4 with TRBJ1-5, with D perhaps matching TRBD1 (6 bases). Germline V gives CDR1 MRHNA, CDR2 SNTAGT. The CDR3 is 18 residues long. Trimming stripped 0 bases from V and 4 bases from J, with 19 bases between.